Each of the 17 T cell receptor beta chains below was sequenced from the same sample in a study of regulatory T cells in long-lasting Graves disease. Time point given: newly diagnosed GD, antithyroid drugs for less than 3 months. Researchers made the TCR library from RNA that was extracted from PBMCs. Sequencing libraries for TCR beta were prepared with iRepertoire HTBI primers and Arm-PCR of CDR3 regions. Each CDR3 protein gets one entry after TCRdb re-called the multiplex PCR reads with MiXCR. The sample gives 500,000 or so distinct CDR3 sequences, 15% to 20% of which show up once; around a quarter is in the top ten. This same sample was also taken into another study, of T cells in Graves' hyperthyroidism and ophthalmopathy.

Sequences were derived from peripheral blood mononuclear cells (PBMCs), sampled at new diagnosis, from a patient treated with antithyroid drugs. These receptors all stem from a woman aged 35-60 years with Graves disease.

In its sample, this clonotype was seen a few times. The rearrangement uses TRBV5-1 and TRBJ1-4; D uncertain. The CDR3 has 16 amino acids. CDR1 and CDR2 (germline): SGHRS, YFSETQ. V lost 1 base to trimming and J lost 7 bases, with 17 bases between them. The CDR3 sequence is CASSLSGPQIFEKLFF. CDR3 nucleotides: TGCGCCAGCAGCTTGAGTGGTCCGCAGATATTTGAAAAACTGTTTTTT.

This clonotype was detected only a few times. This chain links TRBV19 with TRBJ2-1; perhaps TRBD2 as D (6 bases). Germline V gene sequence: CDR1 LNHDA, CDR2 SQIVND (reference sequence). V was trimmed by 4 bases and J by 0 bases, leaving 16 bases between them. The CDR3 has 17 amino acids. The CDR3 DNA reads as TGTGCCAGTAGTAAGGCCAGCGGGCCCAGCTCCTACAATGAGCAGTTCTTC. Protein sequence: CASSKASGPSSYNEQFF.

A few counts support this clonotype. CDR3 residues: CASSPRPGGYEQYF. Written as DNA, the CDR3 is TGTGCCAGCAGCCCCCGCCCGGGGGGATACGAGCAGTACTTC. The V call is TRBV7-2, the J call TRBJ2-7, with 7 bases matching TRBD2. The CDR3 runs to 14 residues. Germline V gives CDR1 SGHTA, CDR2 FQGNSA. Trimming took 5 bases from V and 4 from J; bases not matched to a gene: 8. Using reference TRBV7-2 and TRBJ2-7 for the parts outside the CDR3, the full variable domain is GAGVSQSPSNKVTEKGKDVELRCDPISGHTALYWYRQSLGQGLEFLIYFQGNSAPDKSGLPSDRFSAERTGGSVSTLTIQRTQQEDSAVYLCASSPRPGGYEQYFGPGTRLTVT.

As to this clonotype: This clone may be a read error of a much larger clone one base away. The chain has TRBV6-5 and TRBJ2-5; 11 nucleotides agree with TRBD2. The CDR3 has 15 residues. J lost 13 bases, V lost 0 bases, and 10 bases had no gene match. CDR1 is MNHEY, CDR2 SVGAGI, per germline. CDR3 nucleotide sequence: TGTGCCAGCAGTTACTCGTCTAGCGGGGGGTCTCCCCGGTACTTC. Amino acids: CASSYSSSGGSPRYF.

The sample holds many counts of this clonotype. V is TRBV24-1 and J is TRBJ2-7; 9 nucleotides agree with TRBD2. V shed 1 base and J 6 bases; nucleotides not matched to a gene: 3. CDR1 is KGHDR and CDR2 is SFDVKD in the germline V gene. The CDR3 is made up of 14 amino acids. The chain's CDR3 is CATSDLGTSSEQYF. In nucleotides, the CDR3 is TGTGCCACCAGTGATTTAGGGACTAGCAGCGAGCAGTACTTC.

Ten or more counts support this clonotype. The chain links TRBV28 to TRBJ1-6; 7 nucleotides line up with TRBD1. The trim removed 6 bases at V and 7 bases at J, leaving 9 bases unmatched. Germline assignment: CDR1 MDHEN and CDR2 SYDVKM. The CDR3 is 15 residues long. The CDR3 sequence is CASRLPGQLNSPLHF. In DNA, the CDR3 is TGTGCCAGCAGACTGCCGGGACAGCTGAATTCACCCCTCCACTTT. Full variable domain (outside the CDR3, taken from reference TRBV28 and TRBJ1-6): DVKVTQSSRYLVKRTGEKVFLECVQDMDHENMFWYRQDPGLGLRLIYFSYDVKMKEKGDIPEGYSVSREKKERFSLILESASTNQTSMYLCASRLPGQLNSPLHFGNGTRLTVT.

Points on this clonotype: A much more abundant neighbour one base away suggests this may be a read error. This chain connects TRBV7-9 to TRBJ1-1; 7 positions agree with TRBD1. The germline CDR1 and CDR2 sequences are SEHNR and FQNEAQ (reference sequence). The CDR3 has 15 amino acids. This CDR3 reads CTSSVSGGANTEAFF. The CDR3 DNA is TGTACCAGCAGCGTCTCAGGGGGGGCGAACACTGAAGCTTTCTTT.

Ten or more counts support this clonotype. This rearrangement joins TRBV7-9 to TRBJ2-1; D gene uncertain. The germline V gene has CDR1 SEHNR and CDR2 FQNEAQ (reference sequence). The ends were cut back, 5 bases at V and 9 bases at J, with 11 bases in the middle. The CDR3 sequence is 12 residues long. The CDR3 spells CASSLWMGEQFF. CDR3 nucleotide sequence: TGTGCCAGCAGCCTATGGATGGGTGAGCAGTTCTTC.

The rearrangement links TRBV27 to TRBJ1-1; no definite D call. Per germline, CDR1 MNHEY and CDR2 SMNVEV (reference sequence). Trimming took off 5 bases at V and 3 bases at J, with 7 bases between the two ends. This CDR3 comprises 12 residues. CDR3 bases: TGTGCCAGCAGTCGATGGGACACTGAAGCTTTCTTT. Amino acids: CASSRWDTEAFF.

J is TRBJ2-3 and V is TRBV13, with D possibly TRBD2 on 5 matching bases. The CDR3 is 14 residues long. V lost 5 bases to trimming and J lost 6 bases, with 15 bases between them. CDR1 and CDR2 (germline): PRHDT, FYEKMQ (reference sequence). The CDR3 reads CASSPGLPGDTQYF. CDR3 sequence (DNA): TGTGCCAGCAGCCCCGGACTCCCGGGCGATACGCAGTATTTT.

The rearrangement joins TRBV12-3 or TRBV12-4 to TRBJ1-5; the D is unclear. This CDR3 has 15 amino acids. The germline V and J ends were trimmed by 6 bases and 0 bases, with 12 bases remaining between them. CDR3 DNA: TGTGCCAGCAGCCAACAGTGGACTAGCAATCAGCCCCAGCATTTT. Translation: CASSQQWTSNQPQHF.

In DNA form, the CDR3 reads TGTGCCAGCAGTGGGGGCGGGGGCGATGAGCAGTTCTTC. The encoded protein is CASSGGGGDEQFF. The chain employs TRBV2 and TRBJ2-1, with D possibly TRBD2 on 7 matching bases. The germline V gene encodes CDR1 SNHLY and CDR2 FYNNEI. V was shortened by 4 bases and J by 8 bases, with 12 bases between the two germline ends. The CDR3 has 13 residues.

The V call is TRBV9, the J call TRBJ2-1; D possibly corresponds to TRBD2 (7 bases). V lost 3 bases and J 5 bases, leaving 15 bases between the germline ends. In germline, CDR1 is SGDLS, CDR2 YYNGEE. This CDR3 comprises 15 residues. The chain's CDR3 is CASSEEGGGDNEQFF. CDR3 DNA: TGTGCCAGCAGCGAGGAAGGGGGGGGCGACAATGAGCAGTTCTTC.

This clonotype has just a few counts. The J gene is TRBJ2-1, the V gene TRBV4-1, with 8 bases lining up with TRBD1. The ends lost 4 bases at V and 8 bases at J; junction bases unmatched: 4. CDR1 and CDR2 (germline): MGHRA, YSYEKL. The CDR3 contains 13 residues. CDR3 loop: CASSRIQGDEQFF. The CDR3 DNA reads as TGCGCCAGCAGCCGAATACAGGGGGATGAGCAGTTCTTC.

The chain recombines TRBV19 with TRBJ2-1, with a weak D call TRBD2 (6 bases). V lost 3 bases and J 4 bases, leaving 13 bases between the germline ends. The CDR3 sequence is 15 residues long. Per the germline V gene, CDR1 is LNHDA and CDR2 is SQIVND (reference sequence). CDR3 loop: CASSIGDSRYNEQFF. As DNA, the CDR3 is TGTGCCAGTAGTATTGGGGACTCAAGGTACAATGAGCAGTTCTTC.

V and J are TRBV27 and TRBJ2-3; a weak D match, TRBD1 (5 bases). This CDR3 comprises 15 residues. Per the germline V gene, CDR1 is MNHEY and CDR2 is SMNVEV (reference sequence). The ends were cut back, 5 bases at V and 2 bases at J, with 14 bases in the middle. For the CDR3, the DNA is TGTGCCAGCAGTGGTTGGGCAGGGAACACAGATACGCAGTATTTT. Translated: CASSGWAGNTDTQYF.

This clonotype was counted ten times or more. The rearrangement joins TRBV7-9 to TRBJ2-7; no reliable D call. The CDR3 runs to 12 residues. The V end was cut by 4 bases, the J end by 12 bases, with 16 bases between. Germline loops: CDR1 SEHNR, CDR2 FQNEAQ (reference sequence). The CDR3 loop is CASSSNELAVYF. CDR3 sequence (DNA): TGTGCCAGCAGCTCCAACGAACTGGCGGTGTACTTC. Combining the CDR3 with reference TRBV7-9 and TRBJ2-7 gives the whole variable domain DTGVSQNPRHKITKRGQNVTFRCDPISEHNRLYWYRQTLGQGPEFLTYFQNEAQLEKSRLLSDRFSAERPKGSFSTLEIQRTEQGDSAMYLCASSSNELAVYFGPGTRLTVT.